The 13 T cell receptor beta chains reported below all come from one sample, sequenced in a study of blood T cells in healthy people across ages. Primers used in a second PCR of roughly 6 to 12 cycles were a sample-barcoded 5' primer and a J-beta primer mix. TCRdb reprocessed the 5' RACE reads via MiXCR and lists one record per CDR3 protein. The top ten clones hold around 23% of a sample with around 2 million distinct CDR3 sequences, roughly 43% of them seen once. Material for sequencing was blood. Source of these receptors: a human donor in good health.

The chain combines TRBV20-1 with TRBJ2-1; TRBD2 aligns across 8 bases. The CDR3 consists of 13 residues. Losses at the gene ends were 3 bases for V and 9 bases for J; bases not matched to a gene: 7. Germline loops: CDR1 DFQATT, CDR2 SNEGSKA (reference sequence). Here the CDR3 DNA reads TGCAGTGCTAGTCGGGGGGGGCCGAGTGAGCAGTTCTTC. Residues: CSASRGGPSEQFF.

This clonotype has just a few counts. The J gene is TRBJ1-2, the V gene TRBV4-2, with D unclear. Trimming took off 6 bases at V and 6 bases at J, with 8 bases between the two ends. CDR3 length equals 11 residues. Per germline, CDR1 LGHNA and CDR2 YNFKEQ. CDR3 sequence reads: CASRRGDGYTF. DNA for the CDR3: TGTGCCAGCAGGCGTGGGGATGGCTACACCTTC.

The CDR3 region is CASSPTGSFSHNEQYF. CDR3 sequence (DNA): TGTGCCAGCAGTCCTACAGGGTCATTTTCTCACAATGAGCAGTACTTC. The chain joins TRBV9 to TRBJ2-5; TRBD1 is a possible D gene (6 bases). V lost 5 bases to trimming and J lost 11 bases, with 28 bases between them. Germline V lookup: CDR1 SGDLS, CDR2 YYNGEE. The CDR3 consists of 16 residues.

The CDR3, as DNA: TGCAGTGCTAGACAAGTACGAGGGGGGCCTAATTCACCCCTCCACTTT. The encoded protein is CSARQVRGGPNSPLHF. The chain carries TRBV20-1 and TRBJ1-6; possible D gene TRBD1, 6 bases. Trimming cost V 2 bases and J 6 bases, with 17 bases left between them. This CDR3 comprises 16 residues. The germline CDR1 and CDR2 sequences are DFQATT and SNEGSKA (reference sequence).

The chain couples TRBV7-2 to TRBJ1-2; tentative D call: TRBD1 (5 bases). V was pared by 3 bases and J by 10 bases, with 18 bases between. This CDR3 comprises 14 residues. CDR1 is SGHTA and CDR2 is FQGNSA in the germline V gene. The CDR3 sequence: CASSFDRRRKDYTF. CDR3 sequence (DNA): TGTGCCAGCAGCTTCGACAGACGTAGAAAAGACTACACCTTC.

As for this clonotype: An end of the junction does not agree with germline; a read error may underlie this. The V and J genes are TRBV7-9 and TRBJ2-4; D might be TRBD1 (5 bases). The J call may be faulty, since TRBJ2-7 better matches the DNA end. Germline V gene sequence: CDR1 SEHNR, CDR2 FQNEAQ (reference sequence). The CDR3 totals 15 residues. The CDR3 nucleotides are TGTGCCGGCAGCTTAGTCGGTCCAGGGTCTTACGAGCAGTACTTC. Translating it yields CAGSLVGPGSYEQYF.

This clonotype was found a few times. V usage is TRBV5-1 and J usage is TRBJ2-3; TRBD1 matches at 9 bases. The CDR3 runs 15 residues. Germline lookup yields CDR1 SGHRS and CDR2 YFSETQ. J was trimmed by 3 bases and V by 2 bases; bases with no gene match: 4. CDR3 DNA: TGCGCCAGCAGCTTCCGGGACAGGGTTACAGATACGCAGTATTTT. Translation gives CASSFRDRVTDTQYF.

A note on this clonotype: At one end the junction does not follow the germline gene, possibly because of a read error. This chain links TRBV13 with TRBJ1-2; 11 bases match TRBD1. This CDR3 has 15 amino acids. Germline CDR1 PRHDT, CDR2 FYEKMQ (reference sequence). Here the CDR3 DNA reads TGTGTCAGCAGCCCCGTGGGACAGGGGGGTGTTGGCTACACCTTC. Protein product: CVSSPVGQGGVGYTF.

This clonotype has at least ten counts. The chain links TRBV12-3 or TRBV12-4 to TRBJ2-1; D remains unclear. The CDR3 covers 14 residues. The V end was cut by 8 bases, the J end by 4 bases, with 15 bases between. The CDR3 DNA follows: TGTGCCAGCTCGGTAGGGTCGGAATACAATGAGCAGTTCTTC. It yields the protein CASSVGSEYNEQFF.

This clonotype has a count of ten or more. The chain has TRBV12-3 or TRBV12-4 and TRBJ2-7, with TRBD1 as a possible D gene (5 bases). The CDR3 has 12 residues. Trimming took off 3 bases at V and 4 bases at J, with 7 bases between the two ends. In DNA form, the CDR3 reads TGTGCCAGCAGTTTCAGGGTTTACGAGCAGTACTTC. It encodes CASSFRVYEQYF.

The V gene is TRBV15, the J gene TRBJ2-7, with TRBD2 as a possible D gene (5 bases). V lost 4 bases and J 2 bases, leaving 12 bases between the germline ends. The CDR3 loop spans 14 amino acids. CDR1 is LNHNV and CDR2 is YYDKDF in the germline V gene (reference sequence). The CDR3 sequence: CATSMVAYPYEQYF. DNA of the CDR3: TGTGCCACCAGCATGGTAGCGTACCCCTACGAGCAGTACTTC.

The gene calls are TRBV20-1 and TRBJ2-5; TRBD1 aligns across 9 bases. The CDR3 is made up of 14 amino acids. CDR1 is DFQATT, CDR2 SNEGSKA, per germline (reference sequence). J gave up 12 bases and V 4 bases, and 15 bases lay outside the gene matches. CDR3 amino acids: CSATDPIGQGIEYF. DNA for the CDR3: TGCAGTGCTACCGACCCAATAGGACAGGGGATTGAGTACTTC.

The V call is TRBV6-2 or TRBV6-3, the J call TRBJ2-7, with D possibly being TRBD1 (6 bases). The V end was cut by 6 bases, the J end by 3 bases, with 12 bases between. Germline values: CDR1 MNHEY, CDR2 SVGEGT. The CDR3 is made up of 13 amino acids. Written as DNA, the CDR3 is TGTGCCAGCAGATACAGGGAAAACTACGAGCAGTACTTC. Translation gives CASRYRENYEQYF.